Below, 27 T cell receptor beta chains from the same sample are listed, as sequenced in a study. TCRdb passed the RT-PCR reads through MiXCR, listing each CDR3 protein once. The sample contains fewer than 800,000 distinct CDR3 sequences, approximately 15% of which appear only once. The sample consisted of memory CD4+ T cells from blood. These receptors all stem from a female donor in good health, serving as a healthy control.

This chain links TRBV24-1 with TRBJ2-3; unclear D gene. The V end was cut by 5 bases, the J end by 0 bases, with 11 bases between. This CDR3 has 15 amino acids. Germline values: CDR1 KGHDR, CDR2 SFDVKD. The CDR3 DNA follows: TGTGCCACCAGTGGGCCGAAAGCTAGCACAGATACGCAGTATTTT. Encoded protein: CATSGPKASTDTQYF.

The chain employs TRBV20-1 and TRBJ2-5; 10 nucleotides agree with TRBD2. The V gene end was trimmed by 0 bases and the J gene end by 7 bases; junction bases not matched to a gene: 8. CDR1 DFQATT and CDR2 SNEGSKA come from the germline V gene (reference sequence). This CDR3 has 15 amino acids. Here the CDR3 DNA reads TGCAGTGCTAGAGATCTACTAGCGGGGTGGGGGACCCAGTACTTC. This encodes CSARDLLAGWGTQYF.

This clonotype came up many times. V and J are TRBV2 and TRBJ2-1; the match to TRBD2 covers 10 bases. V lost 4 bases and J lost 15; bases outside the gene matches: 9. The CDR3 loop spans 13 amino acids. Per the germline V gene, CDR1 is SNHLY and CDR2 is FYNNEI. CDR3 loop: CASSVLAGAGGFF. The CDR3, as DNA: TGTGCCAGCAGTGTGCTAGCGGGAGCGGGGGGGTTCTTC.

This clonotype occurred a few times. V usage is TRBV20-1 and J usage is TRBJ1-1; 10 bases are shared with TRBD1. The V segment lost 0 bases and the J segment 7 bases; nucleotides outside the gene matches: 5. The CDR3 spans 14 residues. Germline V lookup: CDR1 DFQATT, CDR2 SNEGSKA (reference sequence). The CDR3 DNA reads as TGCAGTGCTAGAGACCGACAGGGGGCCGATGAAGCTTTCTTT. Encoded protein: CSARDRQGADEAFF.

This clonotype was recorded a few times. V usage is TRBV30 and J usage is TRBJ1-3; D not resolved. Trimming removed 5 bases from V and 7 bases from J, with 9 bases in between. The CDR3 length is 11 residues. Germline CDR1 reads GTSNPN; CDR2 reads SVGIG (reference sequence). CDR3: CAWALTNTIYF. CDR3 bases: TGTGCCTGGGCACTAACGAACACCATATATTTT.

This clonotype has a count of ten or more. This sequence joins TRBV20-1 and TRBJ2-7; 10 nucleotides line up with TRBD2. Germline loops: CDR1 DFQATT, CDR2 SNEGSKA (reference sequence). J was trimmed by 4 bases and V by 1 base; bases with no gene match: 4. CDR3 length equals 14 residues. The chain's CDR3 is CSARVLGLAYEQYF. CDR3 sequence (DNA): TGCAGTGCTAGAGTTTTGGGACTAGCGTACGAGCAGTACTTC.

The J gene is TRBJ2-7, the V gene TRBV14; TRBD2 matches at 7 bases. Germline V CDR1 and CDR2: SGHDN, FVKESK. The CDR3 sequence is 16 residues long. J lost 0 bases, V lost 5 bases, and 10 bases had no gene match. CDR3: CASSARSGALSYEQYF. The CDR3 DNA sequence: TGTGCCAGCAGCGCCAGAAGCGGGGCCCTCTCCTACGAGCAGTACTTC.

This clonotype has more than one count but fewer than ten. This rearrangement joins TRBV6-5 to TRBJ1-1, with TRBD1 matching over 7 bases. The germline CDR1 and CDR2 sequences are MNHEY and SVGAGI. V gave up 2 bases and J gave up 0 bases; unmatched junction bases: 3. The CDR3 is made up of 15 amino acids. The CDR3 coding sequence is TGTGCCAGCAGTTACCGCGACAGGGTGAACACTGAAGCTTTCTTT. Its protein product is CASSYRDRVNTEAFF.

The chain carries TRBV5-1 and TRBJ2-5; TRBD2 matches 10 bases. The CDR3 totals 15 residues. From germline, CDR1 is SGHRS and CDR2 YFSETQ. J lost 3 bases, V lost 4 bases, and 6 bases had no gene match. As DNA, the CDR3 is TGCGCCAGCAGCATAGCGGGAGGCGTTGAAGAGACCCAGTACTTC. This translates into CASSIAGGVEETQYF.

This clonotype was seen a few times. This chain connects TRBV24-1 to TRBJ2-5, with TRBD2 identical over 11 bases. Per the germline V gene, CDR1 is KGHDR and CDR2 is SFDVKD. This CDR3 is 17 amino acids long. J lost 1 base, V lost 2 bases, and 5 bases had no gene match. DNA for the CDR3: TGTGCCACCAGTGATTGGGGACTAGCGGTGCCCCAAGAGACCCAGTACTTC. Translating gives CATSDWGLAVPQETQYF.

By share, this clonotype ranks as medium-sized. The rearrangement uses TRBV20-1 and TRBJ1-2; D call uncertain. Germline V CDR1 and CDR2: DFQATT, SNEGSKA (reference sequence). The CDR3 extends over 11 amino acids. With 0 bases removed from V and 11 bases from J, the gap between germline ends came to 10 bases. This chain's CDR3 is CSARDRTEYTF. The CDR3 nucleotides read TGCAGTGCTAGAGATCGGACGGAATACACCTTC.

This clonotype was observed a handful of times. The chain carries TRBV7-2 and TRBJ2-5; TRBD2 matches 12 bases. With 1 base clipped from V and 3 bases from J, the junction kept 6 bases outside the gene matches. Germline CDR1 is SGHTA and CDR2 is FQGNSA. This CDR3 region has 17 residues. This CDR3 is CASSLGITSGGKETQYF. CDR3 nucleotide sequence: TGTGCCAGCAGCTTAGGAATTACTAGCGGGGGGAAAGAGACCCAGTACTTC.

This clonotype was found a few times. The gene calls are TRBV5-1 and TRBJ2-7, with D tentatively TRBD1 (6 bases). Per the germline V gene, CDR1 is SGHRS and CDR2 is YFSETQ. This CDR3 is built from 16 residues. Trimming removed 1 base from V and 0 bases from J, with 14 bases in between. DNA for the CDR3: TGCGCCAGCAGCTTGAACGAGCGACAGGTCTCCTACGAGCAGTACTTC. Translation gives CASSLNERQVSYEQYF.

This clonotype was counted many times. This CDR3 reads CSATSTGSNQPQHF. The CDR3 DNA sequence: TGCAGTGCTACATCTACAGGGAGCAATCAGCCCCAGCATTTT. The gene calls are TRBV20-1 and TRBJ1-5; the D gene is possibly TRBD1 (6 bases). V lost 4 bases to trimming and J lost 1 base, with 11 bases between them. Germline loops: CDR1 DFQATT, CDR2 SNEGSKA (reference sequence). This CDR3 comprises 14 residues.

This clonotype was detected a few times. The chain links TRBV29-1 to TRBJ2-1; D unresolved. The germline V gene has CDR1 SQVTM and CDR2 ANQGSEA. The V and J ends lost 2 bases and 4 bases respectively, with 6 bases between them. This CDR3 contains 12 residues. The CDR3 nucleotides read TGCAGCGTTGAACGAACTTACAATGAGCAGTTCTTC. This translates into CSVERTYNEQFF.

This clonotype has at least ten counts. The V call is TRBV20-1, the J call TRBJ2-1, with 8 bases fitting TRBD1. V shed 1 base and J 6 bases; nucleotides not matched to a gene: 2. CDR1 and CDR2 from the germline V gene are DFQATT and SNEGSKA (reference sequence). The CDR3 has 13 residues. The CDR3: CSARGTGTNEQFF. As DNA, the CDR3 is TGCAGTGCTAGAGGGACAGGGACCAATGAGCAGTTCTTC.

V and J are TRBV12-3 or TRBV12-4 and TRBJ2-7; 11 bases are shared with TRBD2. The CDR3 has 15 residues. V lost 3 bases to trimming and J lost 4 bases; unmatched junction nucleotides: 5. The CDR3 loop is CASSFPASGGYEQYF. CDR3 DNA: TGTGCCAGCAGTTTTCCTGCTAGCGGGGGGTACGAGCAGTACTTC.

This clonotype was seen only a few times. The J gene is TRBJ2-1, the V gene TRBV11-2; 9 positions match TRBD1. Germline CDR1 reads SGHAT; CDR2 reads FQNNGV. The CDR3 extends over 15 amino acids. V lost 5 bases, J lost 9 bases, and 11 bases stayed unmatched. CDR3 sequence: CASSPTGTGTTEQFF. The CDR3 bases are TGTGCCAGCAGCCCCACCGGGACAGGGACGACTGAGCAGTTCTTC.

In this sample, this clonotype turned up a few times. The rearrangement links TRBV15 to TRBJ2-3; TRBD2 matches 7 bases. The V and J ends lost 8 bases and 0 bases, in that order; junction bases with no gene match: 8. The germline CDR1 and CDR2 sequences are LNHNV and YYDKDF (reference sequence). This CDR3 has 15 residues. Here the CDR3 DNA reads TGTGCCACCGGGAAGGCTAGCGGAAGCACAGATACGCAGTATTTT. As protein: CATGKASGSTDTQYF.

This clonotype was recorded many times. The genes are TRBV6-2 or TRBV6-3 and TRBJ2-1; perhaps TRBD2 as D (7 bases). The V and J ends lost 0 bases and 12 bases respectively, with 18 bases between them. The CDR3 contains 15 residues. Germline CDR1 MNHEY, CDR2 SVGEGT. In DNA, the CDR3 is TGTGCCAGCAGTTACTCGGCCACGGGGGGCGGCTGGCAGTTCTTC. Translating gives CASSYSATGGGWQFF.

This clonotype was seen only a few times. The J gene is TRBJ1-2, the V gene TRBV7-2; D uncertain. CDR3 length: 13 residues. The germline V and J ends were trimmed by 7 bases and 3 bases, with 12 bases remaining between them. Germline CDR1 is SGHTA and CDR2 is FQGNSA. CDR3 sequence: CASTLDAYYGYTF. The CDR3 bases are TGTGCCAGCACCCTAGACGCCTACTATGGCTACACCTTC.

This clonotype has only a few counts. This chain connects TRBV7-2 to TRBJ2-3; no clear D. Trimming left V 2 bases short and J 1 base short, with 13 bases between. Germline V gene lookup returns CDR1 SGHTA and CDR2 FQGNSA. The CDR3 has 16 amino acids. CDR3 in DNA: TGTGCCAGCAGCTTATTAGGTGGAGCTCGCACAGATACGCAGTATTTT. It codes for CASSLLGGARTDTQYF.

There are a few counts of this clonotype. The rearrangement uses TRBV29-1 and TRBJ1-2, with 7 bases identical to TRBD1. Germline V CDR1 and CDR2: SQVTM, ANQGSEA. The CDR3 totals 11 residues. The ends lost 6 bases at V and 8 bases at J; junction bases unmatched: 6. CDR3 DNA sequence: TGCAGCGTCGGGACAGTCGACGGCTACACCTTC. This translates into CSVGTVDGYTF.

The chain has TRBV6-1 and TRBJ1-2; no firm D call. Germline values: CDR1 MNHNS, CDR2 SASEGT. The V end lost 4 bases, the J end lost 0 bases, and 9 bases lay between the germline ends. This CDR3 has 14 residues. In DNA, the CDR3 is TGTGCCAGCAGTGGCGGGCCTTCTAACTATGGCTACACCTTC. Its protein is CASSGGPSNYGYTF.

The genes are TRBV12-5 and TRBJ1-1; the D gene is possibly TRBD1 (5 bases). Germline V gene lookup returns CDR1 LGHNT and CDR2 FRNRAP. The CDR3 has 17 residues. The V gene lost 2 bases and the J gene lost 0 bases, with 16 bases spanning the gap. CDR3 in DNA: TGTGCTAGTGGTTTGCCCCGCGGCGGGACGCTGAACACTGAAGCTTTCTTT. The encoded protein is CASGLPRGGTLNTEAFF.

This clonotype was seen more than once but under ten times. V is TRBV12-3 or TRBV12-4 and J is TRBJ1-1, with D perhaps TRBD1 (5 bases). The CDR3 consists of 13 residues. Trimming pared 6 bases from V and 5 bases from J, leaving 13 bases between. In DNA, the CDR3 is TGTGCCAGCAGGCTGGACATTGGTACTGAAGCTTTCTTT. This encodes CASRLDIGTEAFF.

The chain employs TRBV9 and TRBJ1-1; no clear D. Trimming took off 0 bases at V and 4 bases at J, with 7 bases between the two ends. Germline V gene data show CDR1 as SGDLS and CDR2 as YYNGEE. The CDR3 extends over 13 amino acids. This chain's CDR3 is CASSVEVSTEAFF. CDR3 nucleotide sequence: TGTGCCAGCAGCGTAGAGGTGTCCACTGAAGCTTTCTTT.